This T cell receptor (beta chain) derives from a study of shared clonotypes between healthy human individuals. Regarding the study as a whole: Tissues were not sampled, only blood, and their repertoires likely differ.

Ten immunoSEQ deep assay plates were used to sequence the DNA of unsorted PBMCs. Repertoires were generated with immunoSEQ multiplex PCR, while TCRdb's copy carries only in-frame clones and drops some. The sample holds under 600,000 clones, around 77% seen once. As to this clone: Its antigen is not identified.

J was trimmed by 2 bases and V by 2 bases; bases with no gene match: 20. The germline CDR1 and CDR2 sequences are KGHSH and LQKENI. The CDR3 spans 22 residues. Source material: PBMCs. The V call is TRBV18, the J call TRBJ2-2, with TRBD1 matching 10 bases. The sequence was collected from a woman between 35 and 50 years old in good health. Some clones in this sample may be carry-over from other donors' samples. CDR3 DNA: TGTGCCAGCTCACCAGCGGGACAGGGGACGCCTGGGTTCTTACCAAACACCGGGGAGCTGTTTTTT. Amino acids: CASSPAGQGTPGFLPNTGELFF. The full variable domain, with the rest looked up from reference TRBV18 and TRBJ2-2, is NAGVMQNPRHLVRRRGQEARLRCSPMKGHSHVYWYRQLPEEGLKFMVYLQKENIIDESGMPKERFSAEFPKEGPSILRIQQVVRGDSAAYFCASSPAGQGTPGFLPNTGELFFGEGSRLTVL.